This T cell receptor (beta chain) appears in the sequencing data of a study of beta chain features in type 1 diabetes. General study points: Shorter TCRB CDR3s, moderately but significantly so, were found in Type 1 diabetes patients in all four CD4+ subsets.

In the case of this clone: Its cognate antigen is unknown. A much larger clonotype is one base distant, so this may be a read error.

V shed 1 base and J shed 3 bases, with 12 bases lying between them. The CDR3 spans 16 residues. Germline CDR1 reads LGHNT; CDR2 reads FRNRAP. Stem cell-like memory, regulatory, central memory and naive CD4+ cells were sorted via CD45RO/CCR7/CD25/CD127/CD95/CD27. Reverse transcription of all isolated RNA meant that expressed TCRB transcripts were sequenced. Repertoires were generated with immunoSEQ multiplex PCR, while TCRdb's copy carries only in-frame clones and drops some. The sample shows about 210,000 clones, roughly a tenth of them seen only once. V is TRBV12-5 and J is TRBJ2-2; TRBD1 is a possible D gene (7 bases). This clonotype originated in a man between 18 and 29 years old in good health. The sequenced sample consisted of central memory CD4+ T cells from blood. The CDR3 loop is CASGLGGTADTGELFF. CDR3 DNA: TGTGCTAGTGGTTTGGGCGGGACAGCGGACACCGGGGAGCTGTTTTTT.